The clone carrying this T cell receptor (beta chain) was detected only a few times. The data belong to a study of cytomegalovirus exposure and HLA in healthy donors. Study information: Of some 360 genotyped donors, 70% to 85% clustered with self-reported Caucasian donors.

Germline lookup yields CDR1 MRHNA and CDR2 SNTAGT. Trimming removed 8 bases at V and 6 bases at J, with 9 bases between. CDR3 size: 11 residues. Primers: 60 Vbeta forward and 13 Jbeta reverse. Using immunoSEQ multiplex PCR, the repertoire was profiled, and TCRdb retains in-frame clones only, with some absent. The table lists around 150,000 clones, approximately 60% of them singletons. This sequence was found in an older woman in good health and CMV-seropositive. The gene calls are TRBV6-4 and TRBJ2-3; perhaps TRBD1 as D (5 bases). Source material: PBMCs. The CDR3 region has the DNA TGTGCCAGCTCATCAGGGGATACGCAGTATTTT. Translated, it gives CASSSGDTQYF.